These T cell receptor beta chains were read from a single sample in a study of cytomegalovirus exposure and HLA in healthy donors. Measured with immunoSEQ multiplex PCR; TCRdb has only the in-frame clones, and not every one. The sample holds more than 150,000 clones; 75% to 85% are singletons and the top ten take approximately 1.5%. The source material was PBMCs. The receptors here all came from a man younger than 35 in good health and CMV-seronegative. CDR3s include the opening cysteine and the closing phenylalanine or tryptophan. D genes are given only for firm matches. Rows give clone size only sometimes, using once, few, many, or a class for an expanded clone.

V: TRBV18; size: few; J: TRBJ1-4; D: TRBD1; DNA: TGTGCCAGCTCACCACCGGGACAGGGCGGTGAAAAACTGTTTTTT; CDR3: CASSPPGQGGEKLFF
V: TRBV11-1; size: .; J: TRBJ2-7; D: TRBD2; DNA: TGTGCCAGCAGCTTCTTTGCGGGAGGGCCGGGCGAGCAGTACTTC; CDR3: CASSFFAGGPGEQYF
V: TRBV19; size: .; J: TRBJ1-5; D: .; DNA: TGTGCCAGTAGTCCCACAGGGATGGGCGGCAATCAGCCCCAGCATTTT; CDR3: CASSPTGMGGNQPQHF
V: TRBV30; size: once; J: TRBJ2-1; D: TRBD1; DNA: TGTGCCTGGGCCAAGGGACAGGCCTACAATGAGCAGTTCTTC; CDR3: CAWAKGQAYNEQFF
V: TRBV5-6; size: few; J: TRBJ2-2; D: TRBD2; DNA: TGTGCCAGCAGCTTGGGCCTAGCGGGAGGTGTCGGGGAGCTGTTTTTT; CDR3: CASSLGLAGGVGELFF
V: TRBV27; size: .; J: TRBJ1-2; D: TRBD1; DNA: TGTGCCAGCAGAAGACAAGCCGGGACAGGGTTAGGCTACACCTTC; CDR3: CASRRQAGTGLGYTF
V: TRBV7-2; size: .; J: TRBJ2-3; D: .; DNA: TGTGCCAGCAGCTTAGTGGGGGGTAGCACAGATACGCAGTATTTT; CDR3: CASSLVGGSTDTQYF
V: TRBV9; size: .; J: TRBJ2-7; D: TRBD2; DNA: TGTGCCAGCAGCGTAGGGACTAGCGGGTTCTACGAGCAGTACTTC; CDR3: CASSVGTSGFYEQYF
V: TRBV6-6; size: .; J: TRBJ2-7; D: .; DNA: TGTGCCAGCAGTTACCGGGACAATACCTACGAGCAGTACTTC; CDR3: CASSYRDNTYEQYF
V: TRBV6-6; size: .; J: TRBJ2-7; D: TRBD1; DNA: TGTGCCAGCAGTCAAAGCCCGGGACAGGGCAGGTACGAGCAGTACTTC; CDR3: CASSQSPGQGRYEQYF
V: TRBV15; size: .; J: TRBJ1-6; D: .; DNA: TGTGCCACCAATACAGGAGATAATTCACCCCTCCACTTT; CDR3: CATNTGDNSPLHF
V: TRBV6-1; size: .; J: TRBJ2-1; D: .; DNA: TGTGCCAGCAGTGGAGGTGTACAGGGCTCCTACAATGAGCAGTTCTTC; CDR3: CASSGGVQGSYNEQFF
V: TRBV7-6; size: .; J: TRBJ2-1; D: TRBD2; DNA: TGTGCCAGCAGCTTAGTAAGGAGCGGGACTGGGAATGAGCAGTTCTTC; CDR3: CASSLVRSGTGNEQFF
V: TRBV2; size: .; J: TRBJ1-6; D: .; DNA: TGTGCCAGCAGTGATGGACAGCTACCATTTAATTCACCCCTCCACTTT; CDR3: CASSDGQLPFNSPLHF
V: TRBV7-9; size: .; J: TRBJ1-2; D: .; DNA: TGTGCCAGCAGCTTAGCGCTTGAGGAAGCTAACTATGGCTACACCTTC; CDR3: CASSLALEEANYGYTF
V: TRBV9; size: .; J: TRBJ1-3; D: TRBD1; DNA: TGTGCCAGCAGCGTAGTCGGGACAGGGTTATCTGGAAACACCATATATTTT; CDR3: CASSVVGTGLSGNTIYF